The clone carrying this T cell receptor beta chain appeared once. No antigen is known for it. Germline V CDR1 and CDR2: SNHLY, FYNNEI. The CDR3 contains 17 residues. The ends were cut back, 5 bases at V and 3 bases at J, with 23 bases in the middle. The data were obtained in a study of vaccination and CD4 T cells after COVID-19. Background on the study: Post-COVID samples had a sampling time that fell a median roughly 98 days after diagnosis (range 35 to 161).

The assay that was used to sequence DNA from cultured CD4+ T cells was the Oncomine TCR Beta short-read assay. Each CDR3 protein gets one entry after TCRdb re-called the PCR reads with MiXCR. The repertoire holds over 7,500 distinct CDR3 sequences, with more than 30% as singletons. Sample treatment: roughly 10-day PBMC culture with coronavirus spike peptide pools or control peptides (ViraFEST assay). The unexposed donor's CD4+ T cells were collected before the COVID-19 pandemic (2011-2018). The genes are TRBV2 and TRBJ2-7; D is tentatively TRBD1 or TRBD2 (5 bases each). Sequencing used CD4+ T cells from blood, cultured in vitro. This TCR was recovered from a human donor in good health. The CDR3 bases are TGTGCCAGCAGTTACGAACGCAGTACAGAGGGGTACTACGAGCAGTACTTC. As protein: CASSYERSTEGYYEQYF.